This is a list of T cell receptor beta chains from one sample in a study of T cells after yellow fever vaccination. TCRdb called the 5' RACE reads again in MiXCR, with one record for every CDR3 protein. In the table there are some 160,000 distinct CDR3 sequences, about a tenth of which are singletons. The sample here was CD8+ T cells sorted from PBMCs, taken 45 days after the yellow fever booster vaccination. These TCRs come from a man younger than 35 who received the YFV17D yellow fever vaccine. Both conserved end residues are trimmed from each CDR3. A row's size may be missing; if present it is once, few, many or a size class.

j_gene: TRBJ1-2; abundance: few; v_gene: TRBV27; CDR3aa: ASSFGRGGYT
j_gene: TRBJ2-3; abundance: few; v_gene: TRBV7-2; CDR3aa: ASSLGTSGGRGDTQY
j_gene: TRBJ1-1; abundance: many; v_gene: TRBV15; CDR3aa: ATSIGFGTTEAF
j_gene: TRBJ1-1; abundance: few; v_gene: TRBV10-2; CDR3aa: ASSLTGAGTEAF
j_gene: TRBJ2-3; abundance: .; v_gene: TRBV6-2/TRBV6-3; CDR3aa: ASSKEGGPTDTQY
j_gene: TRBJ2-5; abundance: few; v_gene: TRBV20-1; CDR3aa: SARDPRWGGPETQY
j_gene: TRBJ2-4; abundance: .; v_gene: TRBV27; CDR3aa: ASSPGGQAKNIQY
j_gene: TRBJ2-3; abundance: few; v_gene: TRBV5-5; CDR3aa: ASNGETSGGAGGSTDTQY
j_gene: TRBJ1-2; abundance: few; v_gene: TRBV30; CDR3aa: AWFPSGTYGYT
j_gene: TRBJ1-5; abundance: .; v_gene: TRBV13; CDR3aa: ASSSREGASNQPQH
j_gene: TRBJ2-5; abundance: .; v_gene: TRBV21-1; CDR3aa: ASSPRGTRGTQETQY
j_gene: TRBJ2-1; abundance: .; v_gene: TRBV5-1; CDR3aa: ASSLTTGGSYNEQF
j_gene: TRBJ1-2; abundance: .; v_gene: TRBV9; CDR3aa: ASRRTENYGYT
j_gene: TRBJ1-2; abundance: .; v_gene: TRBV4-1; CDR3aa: ASSQEVSSYGYT
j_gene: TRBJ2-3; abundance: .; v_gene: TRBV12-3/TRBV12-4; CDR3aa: ASRPWMGGGVTDTQY
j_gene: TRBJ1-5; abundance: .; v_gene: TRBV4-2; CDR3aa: ASSQETQHQPQH
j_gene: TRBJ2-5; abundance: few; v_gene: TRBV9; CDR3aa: ASSVEGQQETQY
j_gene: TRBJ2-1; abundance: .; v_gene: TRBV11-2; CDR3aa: ASSFGTGAYNEQF
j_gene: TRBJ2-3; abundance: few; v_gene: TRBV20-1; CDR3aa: SAPVGLSTDTQY
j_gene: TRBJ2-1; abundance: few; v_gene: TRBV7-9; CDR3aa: ASSLTGSYNEQF
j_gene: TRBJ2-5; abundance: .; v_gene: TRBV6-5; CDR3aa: ASSYRVGVQETQY
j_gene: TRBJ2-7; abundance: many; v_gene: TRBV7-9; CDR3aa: ASSPLPTSEQY
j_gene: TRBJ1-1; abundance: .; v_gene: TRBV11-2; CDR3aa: ASSPPEADHETF
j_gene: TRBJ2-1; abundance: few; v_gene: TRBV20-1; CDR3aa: SALGQGVEQF
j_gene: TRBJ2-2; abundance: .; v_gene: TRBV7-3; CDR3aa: ASSASIGGGELF
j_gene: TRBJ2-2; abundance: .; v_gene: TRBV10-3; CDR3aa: AIRDGQGVTGELF
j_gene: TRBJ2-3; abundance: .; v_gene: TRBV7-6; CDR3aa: ASSLSLAGDTQY
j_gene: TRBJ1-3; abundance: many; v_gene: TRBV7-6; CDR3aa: ASSWDSNGNTIY
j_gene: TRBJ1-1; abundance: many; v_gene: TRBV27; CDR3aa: ASSLGTGANTEAF
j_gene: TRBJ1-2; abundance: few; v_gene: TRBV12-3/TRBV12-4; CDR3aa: ASSPPGSDGYT
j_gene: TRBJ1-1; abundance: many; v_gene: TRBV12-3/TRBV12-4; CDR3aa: ASSSRIEAF
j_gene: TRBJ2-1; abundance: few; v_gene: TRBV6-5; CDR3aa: ASSSGRDSYNEQF
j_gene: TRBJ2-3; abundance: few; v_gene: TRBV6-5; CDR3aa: ASSYGDSSTDTQY